This T cell receptor (beta chain) was sequenced during a study of T cell responses to AZD1222 COVID-19 vaccine. CDR3 length: 16 amino acids. Germline CDR1 reads SSHAT; CDR2 reads FNYEAQ (reference sequence). Study-wide findings and caveats: The study reported that nearly half of spike-specific TCRs target unmutated variant regions. Baseline serology detected seropositivity in only six AZD1222 recipients.

The analysis combined second doses at about 4 or about 12 weeks. For this clone: The antigen is unknown. At one end, the junction sequence differs from germline, possibly due to a read error.

The protocol was immunoSEQ multiplex PCR, while the TCRdb copy is restricted to in-frame clones and leaves out a portion. The table shows fewer than 150,000 clones, with 90% occurring only once. This rearrangement joins TRBV7-7 to TRBJ2-2; 9 nucleotides align to TRBD2. The receptor's source is an adult who received the AZD1222 COVID-19 vaccine. The source material was peripheral blood, sampled 28 days after the second AZD1222 dose. CDR3 region: CASSLRAGGPTGELFF. The CDR3 bases are TGTGCTAGCAGCTTAAGAGCGGGAGGCCCCACCGGGGAGCTGTTTTTT.